Given below is one T cell receptor beta chain in context. The antigen is not known. The data belong to a study of STAT5B mutations in CD4+ large granular lymphocyte leukemia. Study results and caveats: TRBV06-family usage was enriched in top patient clones (8/27) versus controls (2/35).

Generated by immunoSEQ multiplex PCR, the TCRdb table keeps only in-frame clones and is missing some. This sample has about 34,000 clones, with around 80% found just once. Control samples were healthy donors' buffy coats. CDR3 length: 15 residues. CDR1 SNHLY and CDR2 FYNNEI come from the germline V gene. J was trimmed by 4 bases and V by 5 bases; bases with no gene match: 7. This chain connects TRBV2 to TRBJ2-5, with 10 bases that match TRBD1. Sequencing was done on a sample of CD4+ T cells from blood buffy coats. This receptor was obtained from a human donor in good health. The CDR3 loop is CASSPDRGRLETQYF. The CDR3 DNA reads as TGTGCCAGCAGTCCCGACAGGGGGCGTTTAGAGACCCAGTACTTC.